This TCR beta chain emerged from a study of T cell responses to AZD1222 COVID-19 vaccine. General study results and limits: Clonal diversity was possibly underestimated, and white British individuals and females predominated among donors. Breadth and depth of Spike-specific TCRs rose after two AZD1222 doses.

The method was immunoSEQ multiplex PCR; TCRdb's version includes in-frame clones alone and lacks a portion of them. Of 100,000 to 120,000 clones listed, approximately 90% are singletons. Trimming removed 4 bases at V and 6 bases at J, with 13 bases between. The CDR3 spans 14 residues. Germline loops: CDR1 LGHDT, CDR2 YNNKEL (reference sequence). Concerning this clone itself: The target antigen is unknown.

The chain is built from TRBV3-1 (or the pseudogene TRBV3-2) and TRBJ1-5; D may be TRBD1 (5 bases). This sequence originates from an adult in good health. The input for sequencing was peripheral blood, taken on day 0 of AZD1222 vaccination. The chain's CDR3 is CASSPLTGLQPQHF. CDR3 nucleotides: TGTGCCAGCAGCCCTCTTACAGGCCTTCAGCCCCAGCATTTT.